This T cell receptor beta chain was documented in a study of blood T cell repertoires in COVID-19. Whole-study context: COVID-19 samples from acute and convalescent phases originated in the United States, Italy and Spain.

Sequencing was performed with immunoSEQ multiplex PCR; in TCRdb, only in-frame clones are kept and a portion is missing. Of roughly 250,000 clones in the sample, about 80% were seen once. The CDR3 contains 14 residues. The germline V gene encodes CDR1 MDHEN and CDR2 SYDVKM. V gave up 7 bases and J gave up 2 bases, with 15 bases separating them. This chain connects TRBV28 to TRBJ2-7, with TRBD1 as a possible D gene (6 bases). The source material was peripheral blood. The sequence came from a woman aged 50 to 60 with acute or convalescent COVID-19. For the CDR3, the DNA is TGTGCCAGCACCCACTCGGCAGGGGCCTACGAGCAGTACTTC. Protein sequence: CASTHSAGAYEQYF. The whole variable domain, remainder taken from reference TRBV28 and TRBJ2-7, is DVKVTQSSRYLVKRTGEKVFLECVQDMDHENMFWYRQDPGLGLRLIYFSYDVKMKEKGDIPEGYSVSREKKERFSLILESASTNQTSMYLCASTHSAGAYEQYFGPGTRLTVT.